The source of this T cell receptor (beta chain) is a study of T cells in Graves' hyperthyroidism and ophthalmopathy. General study points: Ophthalmopathy was separated from stable hyperthyroidism by a 13 V-J model. Blood also contained most expanded thyroid clonotypes above 0.001.

Calling Graves' hyperthyroidism stable meant ophthalmopathy did not progress within 18 months. Amplification targeted TCR beta CDR3 regions from RNA transcripts. Researchers ran a first-round RT-PCR on the TCR CDR3 using the HTBI primer set. TCRdb analysed the multiplex PCR reads with MiXCR anew, one entry per CDR3 protein. The top ten clones hold around 9.3% of a sample with over 700,000 distinct CDR3 sequences, 38% of them seen once. The CDR3 length is 15 residues. V dropped 0 bases and J dropped 4; count of bases not matched to a gene: 6. The germline V gene has CDR1 SGDLS and CDR2 YYNGEE. As concerns this clonotype: The antigen is undetermined.

This receptor was identified in a man between 18 and 29 years old with Graves' hyperthyroidism. Material for sequencing was blood. The V gene is TRBV9, the J gene TRBJ2-7; 8 nucleotides line up with TRBD2. Here the CDR3 reads CASSVGRGERYEQYF. The CDR3 region has the DNA TGTGCCAGCAGCGTAGGGCGGGGGGAACGATACGAGCAGTACTTC.